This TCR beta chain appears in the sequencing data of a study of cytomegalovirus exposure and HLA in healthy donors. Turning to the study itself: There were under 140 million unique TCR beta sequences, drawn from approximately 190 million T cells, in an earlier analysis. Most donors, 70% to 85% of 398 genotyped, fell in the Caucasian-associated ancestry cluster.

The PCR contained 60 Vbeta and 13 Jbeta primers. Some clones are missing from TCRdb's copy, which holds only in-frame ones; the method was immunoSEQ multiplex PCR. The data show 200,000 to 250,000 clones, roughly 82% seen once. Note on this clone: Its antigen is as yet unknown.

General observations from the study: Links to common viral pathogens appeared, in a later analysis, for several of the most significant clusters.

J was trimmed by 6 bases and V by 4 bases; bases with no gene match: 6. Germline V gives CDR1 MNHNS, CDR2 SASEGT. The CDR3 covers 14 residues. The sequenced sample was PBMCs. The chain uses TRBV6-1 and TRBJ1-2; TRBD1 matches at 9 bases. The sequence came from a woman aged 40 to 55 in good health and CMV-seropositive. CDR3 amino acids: CASSGQGVSDGYTF. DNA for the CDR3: TGTGCCAGCAGTGGACAGGGGGTCTCCGATGGCTACACCTTC.